Given below is one T cell receptor (beta chain) in context. The record originates from a study of T cell changes during pregnancy in multiple sclerosis. V was clipped by 5 bases and J by 7 bases; unmatched bases: 4. Germline V CDR1 and CDR2: MGHRA, YSYEKL. This CDR3 region has 14 residues. The table came from immunoSEQ multiplex PCR; TCRdb's copy has only in-frame clones and leaves some out. This repertoire shows some 31,000 clones, over 85% found once; its top ten account for approximately 6%. The rearrangement links TRBV4-1 to TRBJ1-6; 8 nucleotides align to TRBD1. Sample: CD8+ T cells from peripheral blood mononuclear cells, taken before pregnancy. This receptor was taken from a female donor with multiple sclerosis, enrolled in a pregnancy study. The DNA for the CDR3 is TGCGCCAGCAGCTGGCAGGGGGCGAATTCACCCCTCCACTTT. Its protein product is CASSWQGANSPLHF.